The present T cell receptor (beta chain) was sequenced within a study of blood T cell repertoires in COVID-19. The CDR3 covers 14 residues. Unmatched junction bases numbered 5, after V lost 5 bases and J lost 2 bases. From germline, CDR1 is LNHDA and CDR2 SQIVND (reference sequence). Method: immunoSEQ multiplex PCR; TCRdb's copy keeps in-frame clones and lacks some. The data contain more than 150,000 clones, roughly 88% of them singletons. Sequencing was performed on peripheral blood. The receptor comes from a woman of 80 years or more with acute or convalescent COVID-19. The chain uses TRBV19 and TRBJ2-7; the match to TRBD1 covers 8 bases. For the CDR3, the DNA is TGTGCCAGTAGTTCGACAGGGGTAGCCTACGAGCAGTACTTC. Translated: CASSSTGVAYEQYF.